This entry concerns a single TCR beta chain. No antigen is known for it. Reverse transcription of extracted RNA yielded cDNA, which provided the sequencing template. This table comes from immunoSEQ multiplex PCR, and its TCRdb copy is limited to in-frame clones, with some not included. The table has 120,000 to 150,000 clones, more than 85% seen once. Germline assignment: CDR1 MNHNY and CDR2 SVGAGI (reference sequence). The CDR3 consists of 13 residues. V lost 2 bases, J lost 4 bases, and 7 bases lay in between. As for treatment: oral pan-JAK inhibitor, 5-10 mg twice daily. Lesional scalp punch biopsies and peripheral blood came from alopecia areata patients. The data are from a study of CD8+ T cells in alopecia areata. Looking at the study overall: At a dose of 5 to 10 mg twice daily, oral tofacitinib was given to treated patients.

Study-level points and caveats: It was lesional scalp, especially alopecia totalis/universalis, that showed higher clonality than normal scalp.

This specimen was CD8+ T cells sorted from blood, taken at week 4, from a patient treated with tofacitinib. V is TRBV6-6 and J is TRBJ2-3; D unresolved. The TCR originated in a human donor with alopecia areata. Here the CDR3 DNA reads TGTGCCAGCAGTTACGCGTTGGCAGATACGCAGTATTTT. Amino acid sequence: CASSYALADTQYF.